The 23 T cell receptor beta chains in this list originate from one sample, sequenced in a study of cytomegalovirus exposure and HLA in healthy donors. The PCR employed 60 Vbeta primers together with 13 Jbeta primers. Method: immunoSEQ multiplex PCR; TCRdb's copy keeps in-frame clones and lacks some. The sample has approximately 150,000 clones; about four fifths are singletons. Sequenced input: PBMCs. The source is a man aged 30 to 45 in good health and CMV-seropositive.

This clone was picked up one time. The chain joins TRBV5-1 to TRBJ2-2; TRBD1 agrees at 12 bases. Germline values: CDR1 SGHRS, CDR2 YFSETQ. The CDR3 totals 16 residues. Unmatched junction bases numbered 8, after V lost 7 bases and J lost 4 bases. CDR3 protein: CASSGTGGAGTGELFF. CDR3 DNA sequence: TGCGCCAGCTCCGGGACAGGGGGCGCCGGCACCGGGGAGCTGTTTTTT.

The chain uses TRBV9 and TRBJ2-1; D is perhaps TRBD2 (5 bases). From germline, CDR1 is SGDLS and CDR2 YYNGEE. This CDR3 contains 15 residues. Trimming left V 0 bases short and J 9 bases short, with 16 bases between. The CDR3 region has the DNA TGTGCCAGCAGCGTAGGTACTAGAAGAACTGGTGAGCAGTTCTTC. This gives the protein CASSVGTRRTGEQFF. Complete variable domain (other parts from reference TRBV9 and TRBJ2-1): DSGVTQTPKHLITATGQRVTLRCSPRSGDLSVYWYQQSLDQGLQFLIQYYNGEERAKGNILERFSAQQFPDLHSELNLSSLELGDSALYFCASSVGTRRTGEQFFGPGTRLTVL.

The chain uses TRBV5-1 and TRBJ1-2, with D possibly matching TRBD1 (6 bases). Per germline, CDR1 SGHRS and CDR2 YFSETQ. The length of the CDR3 is 13 residues. The V end was cut by 9 bases, the J end by 0 bases, with 12 bases between. This chain's CDR3 is CATRTEPNYGYTF. CDR3 nucleotide sequence: TGCGCCACCAGGACAGAGCCTAACTATGGCTACACCTTC.

This clone was seen once. V is TRBV11-2 and J is TRBJ2-1; possible D gene TRBD2, 6 bases. V lost 6 bases and J 12 bases, leaving 15 bases between the germline ends. CDR3 size: 12 residues. The germline CDR1 and CDR2 sequences are SGHAT and FQNNGV. CDR3 region: CASSSTLGGQFF. CDR3 nucleotides: TGTGCCAGCAGTTCTACCCTCGGGGGGCAGTTCTTC.

Only a few counts were recorded for this clone. For the CDR3, the DNA is TGTGCCATCAGGGCGGGACAGCTACTTGGGACCGGGGAGCTGTTTTTT. Translation: CAIRAGQLLGTGELFF. The J gene is TRBJ2-2, the V gene TRBV10-3; D might be TRBD1 (7 bases). CDR3 size: 16 residues. The V gene's germline CDR1 is ENHRY and CDR2 SYGVKD. The V gene lost 6 bases and the J gene lost 5 bases, with 19 bases spanning the gap.

The chain combines TRBV6-1 with TRBJ1-3; 7 bases map to TRBD1. V trimming: 4 bases; J trimming: 2 bases; junction bases outside the gene matches: 11. Germline CDR1 is MNHNS and CDR2 is SASEGT. The length of the CDR3 is 17 residues. CDR3: CASSGQGVRAPGNTIYF. CDR3 bases: TGTGCCAGCAGTGGACAGGGCGTCCGAGCTCCTGGAAACACCATATATTTT.

As for this clone: One end of the junction is discordant with germline, which a read error may explain. The genes are TRBV4-1 and TRBJ2-7; 9 bases align to TRBD1. CDR1 is MGHRA, CDR2 YSYEKL, per germline. The CDR3 contains 16 residues. CDR3 region: CASSQEFTGGSGEQYF. CDR3 DNA sequence: TGCGCCAGCAGCCAAGAGTTTACAGGGGGCTCGGGCGAGCAGTACTTT.

This chain links TRBV7-9 with TRBJ2-1; 8 bases line up with TRBD1. Unmatched junction bases numbered 8, after V lost 4 bases and J lost 0 bases. This CDR3 spans 17 amino acids. Per germline, CDR1 SEHNR and CDR2 FQNEAQ (reference sequence). The CDR3 nucleotides are TGTGCCAGCAGCTCCCTCCGACAGGGGAGCTCCTACAATGAGCAGTTCTTC. This sequence encodes CASSSLRQGSSYNEQFF.

The V gene is TRBV18, the J gene TRBJ2-1; 9 nucleotides line up with TRBD2. The V segment lost 5 bases and the J segment 0 bases; nucleotides outside the gene matches: 17. CDR3 size: 20 residues. The germline CDR1 and CDR2 sequences are KGHSH and LQKENI. As DNA, the CDR3 is TGTGCCAGCTCATCCCGGACTGCTGCGGGAGGGTTGAGCTCCTACAATGAGCAGTTCTTC. Translation gives CASSSRTAAGGLSSYNEQFF.

The rearrangement links TRBV18 to TRBJ1-1, with D perhaps matching TRBD1 (5 bases). The CDR3 totals 14 residues. Germline loops: CDR1 KGHSH, CDR2 LQKENI. V lost 3 bases, J lost 1 base, and 9 bases lay in between. In DNA form, the CDR3 reads TGTGCCAGCTCACCGCGGGGCTGGAACACTGAAGCTTTCTTT. It codes for CASSPRGWNTEAFF.

This chain links TRBV19 with TRBJ2-1; D might be TRBD2 (6 bases). Per germline, CDR1 LNHDA and CDR2 SQIVND (reference sequence). V dropped 4 bases and J dropped 8 bases, with 12 bases sitting between them. This CDR3 region has 13 residues. CDR3 coding DNA: TGTGCCAGTAGTACGGGGGTAAGGGATGAGCAGTTCTTC. It yields the protein CASSTGVRDEQFF.

This chain uses TRBV4-1 with TRBJ2-7, with 11 bases matching TRBD2. The germline gives CDR1 MGHRA, CDR2 YSYEKL. The CDR3 has 16 amino acids. With 0 bases clipped from V and 3 bases from J, the junction kept 4 bases outside the gene matches. In nucleotides, the CDR3 is TGCGCCAGCAGCCAAGATCCCGGGACTAGCGGCTACGAGCAGTACTTC. Its protein product is CASSQDPGTSGYEQYF.

The chain links TRBV4-2 to TRBJ2-1; a weak D match, TRBD2 (6 bases). The germline V gene has CDR1 LGHNA and CDR2 YNFKEQ. Trimming left V 0 bases short and J 15 bases short, with 15 bases between. The length of the CDR3 is 13 residues. The CDR3 spells CASSQDLGLALFF. CDR3 in DNA: TGTGCCAGCAGCCAAGATCTGGGCCTAGCGCTGTTCTTC.

The chain is built from TRBV6-1 and TRBJ2-1, with 8 positions matching TRBD2. Germline V gene lookup returns CDR1 MNHNS and CDR2 SASEGT. This CDR3 has 16 residues. V shed 3 bases, J shed 4 bases, and the junction held 8 bases outside the gene matches. The chain's CDR3 is CASSDGSGGGYNEQFF. The CDR3 region has the DNA TGTGCCAGCAGTGACGGTTCCGGCGGGGGGTACAATGAGCAGTTCTTC.

The chain employs TRBV19 and TRBJ1-2; 9 positions match TRBD1. This CDR3 is built from 16 residues. CDR1 is LNHDA and CDR2 is SQIVND in the germline V gene (reference sequence). J was trimmed by 0 bases and V by 5 bases; bases with no gene match: 7. This chain's CDR3 is CASSDDRGKANYGYTF. The CDR3 DNA sequence: TGTGCCAGTAGTGACGACAGGGGGAAGGCTAACTATGGCTACACCTTC.

V usage is TRBV27 and J usage is TRBJ2-7; maybe TRBD2 (7 bases). V was shortened by 4 bases and J by 3 bases, with 13 bases between the two germline ends. The germline CDR1 and CDR2 sequences are MNHEY and SMNVEV (reference sequence). The CDR3 is made up of 14 amino acids. The CDR3, as DNA: TGTGCCAGCAGTTATGGGGGGGCGGGCTACGAGCAGTACTTC. Translated, it gives CASSYGGAGYEQYF.

The chain carries TRBV4-1 and TRBJ1-2; TRBD1 might be the D (6 bases). The CDR3 runs 14 residues. V was trimmed by 6 bases and J by 4 bases, leaving 15 bases between them. CDR1 MGHRA and CDR2 YSYEKL come from the germline V gene. CDR3 in amino acids: CASSQPGQFYGYTF. For the CDR3, the DNA is TGCGCCAGCAGTCAACCTGGACAGTTCTATGGCTACACCTTC.

In DNA form, the CDR3 reads TGTGCCAGCAGTCCCCAGGGGGTAGGTTATGGCTACACCTTC. This codes for CASSPQGVGYGYTF. The chain combines TRBV28 with TRBJ1-2, with 7 bases that match TRBD1. The CDR3 loop spans 14 amino acids. Unmatched junction bases numbered 8, after V lost 5 bases and J lost 5 bases. CDR1 and CDR2 from the germline V gene are MDHEN and SYDVKM.

The chain combines TRBV27 with TRBJ2-3, with 13 bases that match TRBD2. The length of the CDR3 is 15 residues. The junction had 6 bases not matched to a gene; V was cut back by 7 bases and J by 5 bases. Per the germline V gene, CDR1 is MNHEY and CDR2 is SMNVEV (reference sequence). The CDR3 sequence: CASTLAGGPGDTQYF. In nucleotides, the CDR3 is TGTGCCAGCACACTAGCGGGAGGGCCCGGAGATACGCAGTATTTT.

The J gene is TRBJ1-5, the V gene TRBV7-2, with D possibly being TRBD1 (5 bases). The CDR3 contains 15 residues. The V gene lost 0 bases and the J gene lost 2 bases, with 8 bases spanning the gap. The germline gives CDR1 SGHTA, CDR2 FQGNSA. The CDR3 region is CASSLAGGRNQPQHF. Written as DNA, the CDR3 is TGTGCCAGCAGCTTAGCGGGGGGACGCAATCAGCCCCAGCATTTT.

The chain uses TRBV5-1 and TRBJ2-1; TRBD2 aligns across 13 bases. Germline V gives CDR1 SGHRS, CDR2 YFSETQ. CDR3 length equals 14 residues. Trimming cost V 3 bases and J 10 bases; bases outside gene matches: 4. The CDR3 nucleotides read TGCGCCAGCAGCTGGCCGGGACTAGCGGGGGAGCAGTTCTTC. It is translated as CASSWPGLAGEQFF. The full variable domain, completed using reference TRBV5-1 and TRBJ2-1, is KAGVTQTPRYLIKTRGQQVTLSCSPISGHRSVSWYQQTPGQGLQFLFEYFSETQRNKGNFPGRFSGRQFSNSRSEMNVSTLELGDSALYLCASSWPGLAGEQFFGPGTRLTVL.

In its sample, this clone was seen a few times. The chain combines TRBV6-5 with TRBJ1-3; D gene unclear. The CDR3 runs 15 residues. The V gene lost 0 bases and the J gene lost 0 bases, with 6 bases spanning the gap. Germline values: CDR1 MNHEY, CDR2 SVGAGI. The CDR3 nucleotides are TGTGCCAGCAGTTACTCACGGGGCTCTGGAAACACCATATATTTT. Translation: CASSYSRGSGNTIYF.

This sequence joins TRBV7-8 and TRBJ2-1; 10 bases line up with TRBD2. After removal of 4 bases from V and 0 bases from J, the junction contained 6 bases not matched to a gene. The CDR3 has 17 residues. Looked up from germline, CDR1 is SGHVS and CDR2 is FQNEAQ. This CDR3 reads CASSSSGGLSSYNEQFF. CDR3 DNA sequence: TGTGCCAGCAGCTCTAGCGGGGGCCTGAGCTCCTACAATGAGCAGTTCTTC.